Here is one T cell receptor (beta chain) with its context. What it binds is unknown. These data come from a study of shared clonotypes between healthy human individuals. Whole-study results and caveats: Naive subsets tended to show greater estimated richness than memory subsets.

Genomic DNA (from each subset) was split evenly across several immunoSEQ plates. This table comes from immunoSEQ multiplex PCR, and its TCRdb copy is limited to in-frame clones, with some not included. The table lists hundreds of thousands of clones, 90% to 95% of them singletons. The CDR3 totals 14 residues. The germline CDR1 and CDR2 sequences are MNHEY and SMNVEV (reference sequence). Losses at the gene ends were 5 bases for V and 5 bases for J; bases not matched to a gene: 5. CD45RO-negative cells were positively selected for CCR7, leaving out terminally differentiated effector memory CD45RA+ cells.

This TCR was sampled from a woman aged 30 to 39 in good health. The rearrangement uses TRBV27 and TRBJ1-5, with 8 bases matching TRBD1. Material for sequencing was naive CD8+ T cells sorted from blood. The DNA for the CDR3 is TGTGCCAGCAGTCCCAGGGGGCTTGATCAGCCCCAGCATTTT. The encoded protein is CASSPRGLDQPQHF.